This T cell receptor beta chain emerged from a study of blood T cell repertoires in COVID-19. Study in general: PBMCs, B-cell-depleted T cells, or T cells provided the cDNA or gDNA that made up the material.

TCRdb's copy holds only in-frame clones and misses some; the assay was immunoSEQ multiplex PCR. The sample has 60,000 to 80,000 clones, 65% to 90% seen once. The CDR3 runs 16 residues. Germline-derived CDR1 and CDR2 are SGHNT and YENEEA. V was pared by 8 bases and J by 3 bases, with 13 bases of the junction left unmatched. What was sequenced was peripheral blood. The chain couples TRBV11-3 to TRBJ2-3; 8 positions match TRBD2. This TCR was recovered from a man aged 50 or older with acute or convalescent COVID-19. For the CDR3, the DNA is TGTGCCAGCGCATTGGGCACGGGGGGGCGGACAGATACGCAGTATTTT. Encoded protein: CASALGTGGRTDTQYF.